This is a list of T cell receptor beta chains from one sample in a study of blood T cell repertoires in COVID-19. Clones were read by immunoSEQ multiplex PCR, and TCRdb kept only the in-frame ones, dropping some. The sample records more than 65,000 clones, roughly 80% being singletons. The specimen was peripheral blood. The origin of the receptors is a man aged 60 to 69 with active or convalescent COVID-19. Each CDR3 is given without its conserved first and last residue.

J: TRBJ1-5; V: TRBV7-2; CDR3: ASSLTGGHSNQPQH
J: TRBJ2-7; V: TRBV7-8; CDR3: ASSIYGVEQY
J: TRBJ1-2; V: TRBV3-1/TRBV3-2; CDR3: ASSLGRADGYT
J: TRBJ1-2; V: TRBV11-3; CDR3: ASSSGQGYGYT
J: TRBJ2-7; V: TRBV6-1; CDR3: ASSEASVSGQYPYEQY
J: TRBJ2-7; V: TRBV29-1; CDR3: SVARLAGPSYEQY
J: TRBJ2-7; V: TRBV3-1/TRBV3-2; CDR3: ASSQGGDAYEQY
J: TRBJ2-5; V: TRBV7-2; CDR3: ASSKNGLAGVGTQY
J: TRBJ1-4; V: TRBV28; CDR3: ASSVPTGGNEKLF
J: TRBJ2-7; V: TRBV6-5; CDR3: ASRRIRQDEQY
J: TRBJ2-1; V: TRBV7-2; CDR3: ASSPGTSVGNEQF
J: TRBJ2-6; V: TRBV6-5; CDR3: ASSSPRDSGANVLT
J: TRBJ2-7; V: TRBV7-2; CDR3: ASSLGGTGESEQY
J: TRBJ1-3; V: TRBV9; CDR3: ASSEGQSSGNTIY
J: TRBJ1-1; V: TRBV5-1; CDR3: ASSLTPGTGTEAF
J: TRBJ1-2; V: TRBV6-2/TRBV6-3; CDR3: ASTPLSQVPGANYGYT
J: TRBJ2-3; V: TRBV6-2/TRBV6-3; CDR3: ASSYGTSGGTDTQY
J: TRBJ1-4; V: TRBV14; CDR3: ASSRTGGKEKLF
J: TRBJ2-1; V: TRBV6-5; CDR3: ASRPDRADNEQF
J: TRBJ1-1; V: TRBV18; CDR3: ASSAPGNTEAF
J: TRBJ2-3; V: TRBV5-8; CDR3: ASSLLGGGTDTQY
J: TRBJ2-7; V: TRBV7-8; CDR3: ASSLGSSGAYEQY
J: TRBJ1-1; V: TRBV5-1; CDR3: ASSRDREGTEAF
J: TRBJ2-3; V: TRBV5-4; CDR3: ASSLEQTTDTQY
J: TRBJ1-2; V: TRBV2; CDR3: ASTLWTNYGYT
J: TRBJ1-1; V: TRBV19; CDR3: ASSRDSLNTEAF
J: TRBJ1-2; V: TRBV4-3; CDR3: ASSQGAGGGYT
J: TRBJ1-2; V: TRBV12-3/TRBV12-4; CDR3: ASSLLQDGYT
J: TRBJ2-5; V: TRBV7-9; CDR3: ASSLGGPLAETQY
J: TRBJ1-4; V: TRBV27; CDR3: ASGTGLPTNEKLF
J: TRBJ2-3; V: TRBV6-5; CDR3: ASRGGGDTQY
J: TRBJ1-2; V: TRBV7-9; CDR3: ASSAGQGAYGYT
J: TRBJ1-1; V: TRBV3-1/TRBV3-2; CDR3: ASSQASEAF
J: TRBJ2-4; V: TRBV7-2; CDR3: ASSSFVTSGAFQY
J: TRBJ1-1; V: TRBV5-1; CDR3: ASSLKEQTTEAF
J: TRBJ2-3; V: TRBV7-2; CDR3: ASRAGGANTQY
J: TRBJ2-1; V: TRBV19; CDR3: ASRLAGGRYNEQF
J: TRBJ2-5; V: TRBV4-2; CDR3: ASSLQAGDTQETQY
J: TRBJ2-1; V: TRBV7-9; CDR3: ASSLGPTGMVNEQF
J: TRBJ2-2; V: TRBV6-5; CDR3: ASRPGGGGELF
J: TRBJ1-1; V: TRBV29-1; CDR3: AGGGTEAF
J: TRBJ2-5; V: TRBV5-1; CDR3: ASSPLAGDRNSQETQY
J: TRBJ2-5; V: TRBV13; CDR3: ASSLEGGGETQY
J: TRBJ2-7; V: TRBV19; CDR3: ASSSWGGFPSVADEQY
J: TRBJ2-1; V: TRBV4-3; CDR3: ASSQDRAAQYNEQF
J: TRBJ1-1; V: TRBV6-2/TRBV6-3; CDR3: ASSYEAGGKMNTEAF
J: TRBJ1-4; V: TRBV6-6; CDR3: ASTAAVEKLF
J: TRBJ1-1; V: TRBV5-8; CDR3: ASSTGQRYMNTEAF
J: TRBJ1-5; V: TRBV6-5; CDR3: ASSSGRSRPQH
J: TRBJ2-3; V: TRBV10-3; CDR3: AIGLGGGWLITDTQY